The rows below give T cell receptor beta chains drawn from one sample of a study of monozygotic twins with inflammatory bowel disease. One entry per CDR3 protein, without DNA, is what TCRdb gives after re-calling the 5' RACE reads. The sample is made up of about 330,000 distinct CDR3 sequences, and the top ten hold over 2% of it. The material sequenced was blood. These receptor sequences come from a human donor with ulcerative colitis or Crohn's disease, or a healthy co-twin of an affected twin (not recorded which). The CDR3 runs from the conserved cysteine through the conserved F or W.

>TRBJ2-5|11|TRBV3-1
CASSQKETQYF
>TRBJ2-2|15|TRBV3-1
CASSQYQGNTGELFF
>TRBJ2-1|15|TRBV5-1
CASRVPGGGVNEQFF
>TRBJ2-5|12|TRBV12-3/TRBV12-4
CASSPRTETQYF
>TRBJ2-5|14|TRBV7-9
CASSLEGYVSRKYF
>TRBJ2-4|15|TRBV10-3
CAISERTENKNIQYF
>TRBJ2-1|15|TRBV7-2
CASSTQPGSYNEQFF
>TRBJ2-7|15|TRBV20-1
CSASAPTGSTYEQYF
>TRBJ2-7|15|TRBV7-2
CASTRVGGSSYEQYF
>TRBJ2-6|16|TRBV7-9
CASSLRPQGGANVLTF
>TRBJ2-3|14|TRBV28
CASVGGSSTDTQYF
>TRBJ2-1|13|TRBV5-1
CASSLEMGLEQFF
>TRBJ2-1|16|TRBV28
CASSLTGQGGRNEQFF
>TRBJ2-1|14|TRBV7-9
CASSPRLVQDEQFF
>TRBJ2-2|17|TRBV14
CASSQVELALNTGELFF